The present T cell receptor beta chain was sequenced within a study of blood T cell repertoires in COVID-19. Recovery among Cohort 3 donors was established by two negative PCRs, clearance, or symptom resolution. The CDR3 loop spans 15 amino acids. Germline V gene sequence: CDR1 SGHRS, CDR2 YFSETQ. V was clipped by 4 bases and J by 1 base, with 11 bases between them. Clones were sequenced by immunoSEQ multiplex PCR, and TCRdb holds only the in-frame ones, with some missing. The sample includes nearly 400,000 clones, roughly 90% of them seen just once. The chain has TRBV5-1 and TRBJ1-4, with D possibly matching TRBD1 (6 bases). The sequence came from a woman aged 25 to 45 who had recovered from COVID-19. The sequenced sample was PBMCs or T cells enriched from blood (not recorded which). CDR3 DNA sequence: TGCGCCAGCAGCCCCGTACAGGGAACTAATGAAAAACTGTTTTTT. It yields the protein CASSPVQGTNEKLFF.